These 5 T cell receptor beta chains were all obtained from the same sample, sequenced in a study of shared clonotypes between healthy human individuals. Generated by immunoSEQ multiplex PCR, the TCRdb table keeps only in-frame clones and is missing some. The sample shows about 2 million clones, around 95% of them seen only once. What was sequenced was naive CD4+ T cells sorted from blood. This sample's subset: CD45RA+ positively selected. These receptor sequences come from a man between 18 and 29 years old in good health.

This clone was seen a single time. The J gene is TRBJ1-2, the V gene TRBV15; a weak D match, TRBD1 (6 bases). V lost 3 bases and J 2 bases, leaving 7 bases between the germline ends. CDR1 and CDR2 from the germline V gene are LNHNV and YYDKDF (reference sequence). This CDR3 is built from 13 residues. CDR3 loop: CATSRTGNYGYTF. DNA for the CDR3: TGTGCCACCAGCAGGACAGGCAACTATGGCTACACCTTC. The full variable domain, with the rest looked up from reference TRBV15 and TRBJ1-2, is DAMVIQNPRYQVTQFGKPVTLSCSQTLNHNVMYWYQQKSSQAPKLLFHYYDKDFNNEADTPDNFQSRRPNTSFCFLDIRSPGLGDTAMYLCATSRTGNYGYTFGSGTRLTVV.

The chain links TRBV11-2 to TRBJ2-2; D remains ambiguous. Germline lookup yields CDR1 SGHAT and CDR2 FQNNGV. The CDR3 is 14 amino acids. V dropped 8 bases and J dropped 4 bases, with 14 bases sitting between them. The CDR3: CASDLVFGTGELFF. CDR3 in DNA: TGTGCCAGCGACTTGGTATTTGGCACCGGGGAGCTGTTTTTT.

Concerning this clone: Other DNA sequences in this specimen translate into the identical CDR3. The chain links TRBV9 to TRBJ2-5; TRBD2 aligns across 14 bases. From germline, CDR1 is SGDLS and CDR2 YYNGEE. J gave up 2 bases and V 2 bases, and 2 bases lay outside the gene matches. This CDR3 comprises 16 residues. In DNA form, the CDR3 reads TGTGCCAGCAGCGTTGGACTAGCGGGGGGACAAGAGACCCAGTACTTC. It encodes CASSVGLAGGQETQYF.

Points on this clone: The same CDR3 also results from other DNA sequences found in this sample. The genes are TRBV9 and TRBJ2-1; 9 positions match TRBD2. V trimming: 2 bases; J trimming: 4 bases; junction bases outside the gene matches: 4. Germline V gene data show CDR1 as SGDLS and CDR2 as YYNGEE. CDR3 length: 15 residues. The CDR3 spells CASSVSSGIYNEQFF. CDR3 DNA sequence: TGTGCCAGCAGCGTTTCTAGCGGGATTTACAATGAGCAGTTCTTC.

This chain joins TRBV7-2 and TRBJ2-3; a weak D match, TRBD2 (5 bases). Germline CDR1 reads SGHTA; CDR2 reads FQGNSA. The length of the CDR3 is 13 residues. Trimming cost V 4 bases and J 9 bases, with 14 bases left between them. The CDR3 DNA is TGTGCCAGCAGCTCGCCCCTAGCAGGAACGCAGTATTTT. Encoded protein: CASSSPLAGTQYF.